This TCR beta chain originates from a study of blood T cell repertoires in COVID-19. This clone was detected only once. Patients of the Seattle cohort, enrolled during active infection, were followed longitudinally. Per the original methods: For nucleated cells, counts were estimated from reference gene primer amplification. Data came from immunoSEQ multiplex PCR; TCRdb stores just in-frame clones and leaves some out. That table gives V, J and clone size, and the DNA gave D and trimming. The sample holds fewer than 200,000 clones; around 84% are singletons and the top ten take roughly 2.5%. Germline V gene sequence: CDR1 SNHLY, CDR2 FYNNEI. Germline trimming cut 5 bases from V and 4 bases from J; bases unmatched to any gene: 7. The CDR3 has 15 amino acids.

This receptor was taken from a woman of 80 years or more with COVID-19, enrolled during active disease. The sequenced sample was peripheral blood. This sequence joins TRBV2 and TRBJ1-1, with 10 bases identical to TRBD1. Here the CDR3 reads CASSRAGTGVTEAFF. DNA for the CDR3: TGTGCCAGCAGTAGAGCCGGGACAGGGGTCACTGAAGCTTTCTTT.